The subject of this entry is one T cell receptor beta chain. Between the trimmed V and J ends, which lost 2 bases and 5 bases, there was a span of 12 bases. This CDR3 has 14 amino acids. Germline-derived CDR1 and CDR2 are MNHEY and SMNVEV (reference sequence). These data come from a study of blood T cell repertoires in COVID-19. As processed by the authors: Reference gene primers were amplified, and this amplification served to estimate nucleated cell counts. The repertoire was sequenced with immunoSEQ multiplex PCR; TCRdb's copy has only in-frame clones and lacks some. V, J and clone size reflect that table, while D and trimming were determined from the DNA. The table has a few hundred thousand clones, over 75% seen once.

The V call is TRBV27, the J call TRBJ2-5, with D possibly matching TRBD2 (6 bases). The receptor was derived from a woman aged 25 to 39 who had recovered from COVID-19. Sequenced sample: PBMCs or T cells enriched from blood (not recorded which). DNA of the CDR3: TGTGCCAGCAGTTTAACGGGGGTAACGGAGACCCAGTACTTC. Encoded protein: CASSLTGVTETQYF.